This TCR beta chain was retrieved from a study of blood T cells in healthy people across ages. From germline, CDR1 is SQVTM and CDR2 ANQGSEA. CDR3 length: 12 amino acids. The V gene lost 3 bases and the J gene lost 2 bases, with 2 bases spanning the gap. PCR was performed a second time for roughly 6 to 12 cycles using a sample-barcoded 5' primer and a J-beta primer mix. A single record per CDR3 protein comes from TCRdb applying MiXCR to the 5' RACE reads. The profile shows about 1.7 million distinct CDR3 sequences, 28% of them singletons. This clonotype was recorded at least ten times. The sample taken for sequencing was blood. This receptor was taken from a woman aged 30 to 39 in good health. The V call is TRBV29-1, the J call TRBJ2-6; D is uncertain. The chain's CDR3 is CSVDAGANVLTF. Here the CDR3 DNA reads TGCAGCGTTGACGCTGGGGCCAACGTCCTGACTTTC.